The 26 T cell receptor beta chains listed next were all sequenced from one sample in a study of blood T cell repertoires in COVID-19. Method: immunoSEQ multiplex PCR; TCRdb's copy keeps in-frame clones and lacks some. The sample has approximately 190,000 clones; around 82% are singletons. Sequenced sample: PBMCs or T cells enriched from blood (not recorded which). The receptor source for this set is a man aged 40-55 years who had recovered from COVID-19.

The gene calls are TRBV19 and TRBJ1-1; D not certain. Trimming stripped 4 bases from V and 3 bases from J, with 6 bases between. Germline V lookup: CDR1 LNHDA, CDR2 SQIVND (reference sequence). This CDR3 has 12 amino acids. CDR3 nucleotide sequence: TGTGCCAGTAGTAGCGGGTACACTGAAGCTTTCTTT. It translates to CASSSGYTEAFF.

As DNA, the CDR3 is TGTGCCAGCAGTGAAGCGGGGAGCTCGGCAGATACGCAGTATTTT. It is translated as CASSEAGSSADTQYF. V is TRBV2 and J is TRBJ2-3, with D possibly matching TRBD2 (5 bases). CDR1 is SNHLY, CDR2 FYNNEI, per germline. V was trimmed by 0 bases and J by 4 bases, leaving 11 bases between them. This CDR3 spans 15 amino acids.

This chain uses TRBV3-1 (or the pseudogene TRBV3-2) with TRBJ1-1, with D hard to call. Deletions cut 2 bases from V and 4 bases from J, with 14 bases between. Germline V gene sequence: CDR1 LGHDT, CDR2 YNNKEL (reference sequence). The CDR3 contains 15 residues. The CDR3 DNA reads as TGTGCCAGCAGCCAATACCTCGGGGTTGGCACTGAAGCTTTCTTT. Its protein is CASSQYLGVGTEAFF.

The rearrangement links TRBV6-6 to TRBJ1-2, with no clear D. CDR3 length equals 12 residues. CDR1 and CDR2 (germline): MNHNY, SVGAGI (reference sequence). V was trimmed by 6 bases and J by 5 bases, leaving 10 bases between them. The CDR3 region has the DNA TGTGCCAGCAGCACCGACTCGTATGGCTACACCTTC. Amino acid sequence: CASSTDSYGYTF.

The V and J genes are TRBV11-2 and TRBJ2-2; no clear D gene. V lost 1 base and J lost 6, with 12 bases in between. CDR1 and CDR2 from the germline V gene are SGHAT and FQNNGV. This CDR3 is built from 15 residues. CDR3: CASSLVASGSGELFF. The DNA for the CDR3 is TGTGCCAGCAGCTTAGTAGCTAGTGGGTCCGGGGAGCTGTTTTTT.

This rearrangement joins TRBV7-9 to TRBJ1-6, with D possibly being TRBD1 (6 bases). The ends were cut back, 5 bases at V and 5 bases at J, with 13 bases in the middle. Looked up from germline, CDR1 is SEHNR and CDR2 is FQNEAQ (reference sequence). The CDR3 is made up of 15 amino acids. This CDR3 is CASSQGGGNNSPLHF. The CDR3 DNA is TGTGCCAGCAGCCAAGGGGGGGGCAATAATTCACCCCTCCACTTT.

This rearrangement joins TRBV6-5 to TRBJ1-5; 10 bases match TRBD1. The CDR3 is 14 amino acids. Germline values: CDR1 MNHEY, CDR2 SVGAGI. Trimming at V came to 6 bases and at J to 6 bases, leaving 5 bases not matched to a gene. DNA for the CDR3: TGTGCCAGCAGGGGACAGGGGCGCGCTCAGCCCCAGCATTTT. This codes for CASRGQGRAQPQHF.

This chain links TRBV10-3 with TRBJ1-1; 9 bases agree with TRBD1. This CDR3 is built from 16 residues. The J segment lost 3 bases and the V segment lost 6 bases, leaving 11 bases of the junction unmatched. The germline gives CDR1 ENHRY, CDR2 SYGVKD. CDR3: CAISQATGGRDTEAFF. The CDR3 nucleotides are TGTGCCATCAGCCAAGCTACAGGGGGCAGGGACACTGAAGCTTTCTTT.

The rearrangement links TRBV19 to TRBJ1-5; a possible D gene is TRBD1 (5 bases). The CDR3 runs to 16 residues. Per germline, CDR1 LNHDA and CDR2 SQIVND (reference sequence). V lost 3 bases and J lost 5, with 17 bases in between. CDR3 DNA sequence: TGTGCCAGTAGTATTTGGGCCCAGGGTTTACATCAGCCCCAGCATTTT. Amino acid sequence: CASSIWAQGLHQPQHF.

The chain links TRBV7-9 to TRBJ1-2, with a possible D match to TRBD1 (6 bases). Germline-derived CDR1 and CDR2 are SEHNR and FQNEAQ (reference sequence). Trimming removed 0 bases at V and 4 bases at J, with 15 bases between. This CDR3 comprises 16 residues. CDR3 bases: TGTGCCAGCAGCTTAGCGGGACACCACGAAACCTATGGCTACACCTTC. It is translated as CASSLAGHHETYGYTF.

The gene calls are TRBV7-9 and TRBJ1-1; D gene unclear. The germline CDR1 and CDR2 sequences are SEHNR and FQNEAQ (reference sequence). The CDR3 is 14 amino acids. The V and J ends lost 5 bases and 2 bases respectively, with 12 bases between them. CDR3 amino acids: CASSMPSGNTEAFF. The CDR3, as DNA: TGTGCCAGCAGCATGCCCTCAGGTAACACTGAAGCTTTCTTT.

The V gene is TRBV6-1, the J gene TRBJ2-7; D perhaps matches TRBD2 (5 bases). This CDR3 contains 14 residues. The ends were cut back, 7 bases at V and 9 bases at J, with 22 bases in the middle. Germline CDR1 MNHNS, CDR2 SASEGT. The DNA for the CDR3 is TGTGCCAGCACCACCGGAGCGGCCCTAATGGGGCAGTACTTC. Translation: CASTTGAALMGQYF.

Turning to this clone: This same CDR3 is encoded by further DNA sequences in the sample. V usage is TRBV5-1 and J usage is TRBJ1-1; 9 nucleotides line up with TRBD1. The germline CDR1 and CDR2 sequences are SGHRS and YFSETQ. The CDR3 sequence is 15 residues long. Trimming at V came to 2 bases and at J to 0 bases, leaving 2 bases not matched to a gene. In nucleotides, the CDR3 is TGCGCCAGCAGCTTAGGGACAGGGCTGAACACTGAAGCTTTCTTT. This translates into CASSLGTGLNTEAFF.

This clone occurred once. The V call is TRBV27, the J call TRBJ2-7, with D tentatively TRBD2 (7 bases). Germline CDR1 is MNHEY and CDR2 is SMNVEV (reference sequence). Trimming pared 3 bases from V and 0 bases from J, leaving 18 bases between. The CDR3 spans 17 residues. The CDR3 coding sequence is TGTGCCAGCAGTTTCCCGGGAGGTGGGGGGCTCTCCTACGAGCAGTACTTC. This sequence encodes CASSFPGGGGLSYEQYF.

This chain connects TRBV7-2 to TRBJ1-1; D not resolved. The V end lost 4 bases, the J end lost 2 bases, and 23 bases lay between the germline ends. This CDR3 region has 18 residues. CDR1 and CDR2 from the germline V gene are SGHTA and FQGNSA. In DNA form, the CDR3 reads TGTGCCAGCAGCTCCCCCAGCCCCCGGCGACTGTTTAACACTGAAGCTTTCTTT. Protein: CASSSPSPRRLFNTEAFF.

The gene calls are TRBV7-9 and TRBJ1-1; D remains ambiguous. Trimming took 6 bases from V and 2 from J, leaving 16 bases between them. Germline loops: CDR1 SEHNR, CDR2 FQNEAQ (reference sequence). The CDR3 is 15 residues long. The CDR3 DNA follows: TGTGCCAGCAGGTCGCTCCACGGGGTTAACACTGAAGCTTTCTTT. Residues: CASRSLHGVNTEAFF.

The chain employs TRBV11-2 and TRBJ1-1; 7 bases are a match to TRBD1. The CDR3 sequence is 14 residues long. CDR1 is SGHAT and CDR2 is FQNNGV in the germline V gene. V lost 2 bases and J lost 8; bases outside the gene matches: 8. This CDR3 is CASSLSYRGSEAFF. The CDR3 DNA reads as TGTGCCAGCAGCTTATCGTACAGGGGCTCAGAAGCTTTCTTT.

This chain uses TRBV6-1 with TRBJ2-1, with 7 bases lining up with TRBD1. The germline V gene encodes CDR1 MNHNS and CDR2 SASEGT. Trimming took 3 bases from V and 0 from J; bases not matched to a gene: 11. The CDR3 is made up of 18 amino acids. The CDR3 reads CASSDQIRDRLSYNEQFF. The CDR3 coding sequence is TGTGCCAGCAGTGATCAAATTCGGGACAGACTCTCCTACAATGAGCAGTTCTTC.

The J gene is TRBJ1-2, the V gene TRBV7-3; tentative D call: TRBD1 (5 bases). V lost 0 bases to trimming and J lost 8 bases, with 13 bases between them. CDR1 is SGHTA and CDR2 is FQGTGA in the germline V gene. The CDR3 is 14 residues long. This CDR3 reads CASSLTRQGVGYTF. Written as DNA, the CDR3 is TGTGCCAGCAGCTTAACGAGGCAAGGGGTAGGCTACACCTTC.

This clone has a handful of counts. The chain employs TRBV7-9 and TRBJ1-2; no clear D. Trimming shortened V by 5 bases and J by 4 bases, and 11 bases separated the two germline ends. From germline, CDR1 is SEHNR and CDR2 FQNEAQ (reference sequence). There are 13 residues in the CDR3. CDR3 in DNA: TGTGCCAGCAGCCAGGTGTATGTCTATGGCTACACCTTC. Its translation is CASSQVYVYGYTF.

V usage is TRBV5-1 and J usage is TRBJ2-2; tentative D call: TRBD1 (6 bases). The CDR3 contains 14 residues. Trimming stripped 4 bases from V and 7 bases from J, with 14 bases between. Germline V gene data show CDR1 as SGHRS and CDR2 as YFSETQ. CDR3 sequence reads: CASSLDRQDGELFF. In DNA form, the CDR3 reads TGCGCCAGCAGCCTCGATCGACAGGACGGGGAGCTGTTTTTT.

J is TRBJ1-4 and V is TRBV11-2, with D maybe TRBD1 (5 bases). The length of the CDR3 is 15 residues. V lost 5 bases to trimming and J lost 0 bases, with 10 bases between them. The germline V gene has CDR1 SGHAT and CDR2 FQNNGV. The CDR3 nucleotides are TGTGCCAGCAGCGCTACAGGTCCAACTAATGAAAAACTGTTTTTT. It specifies CASSATGPTNEKLFF. The full variable domain, rest sourced from reference TRBV11-2 and TRBJ1-4, is EAGVAQSPRYKIIEKRQSVAFWCNPISGHATLYWYQQILGQGPKLLIQFQNNGVVDDSQLPKDRFSAERLKGVDSTLKIQPAKLEDSAVYLCASSATGPTNEKLFFGSGTQLSVL.

The chain uses TRBV5-8 and TRBJ1-1, with D possibly being TRBD1 (5 bases). V lost 3 bases, J lost 2 bases, and 11 bases lay in between. CDR3 length equals 14 residues. Germline assignment: CDR1 SGHTS and CDR2 YDEGEE. CDR3 bases: TGTGCCAGCAGCTGGGTAACAGGCAACACTGAAGCTTTCTTT. Residues: CASSWVTGNTEAFF.

The V and J genes are TRBV19 and TRBJ1-1; D is ambiguous. Trimming stripped 3 bases from V and 4 bases from J, with 12 bases between. The CDR3 totals 14 residues. Per germline, CDR1 LNHDA and CDR2 SQIVND (reference sequence). Here the CDR3 DNA reads TGTGCCAGTAGTATGAATAGTCCCCTCACTGAAGCTTTCTTT. Amino acid sequence: CASSMNSPLTEAFF.

As concerns this clone: This likely comes from a read error, as the CDR3 has no conserved phenylalanine or tryptophan at its end. No DNA is shown, since the ends of the CDR3 on it are uncertain; the CDR3 is the one TCRdb lists. This chain uses TRBV2 with TRBJ1-1; the DNA was not compared with TRBD1, the D call given in the table. The CDR3 is 13 residues long, counting both termini. Germline CDR1 reads SNHLY; CDR2 reads FYNNEI. The CDR3 reads CASSEEDGTGQFV.

The chain joins TRBV19 to TRBJ1-5, with 9 bases aligning to TRBD1. The CDR3 contains 17 residues. After removal of 5 bases from V and 3 bases from J, the junction contained 11 bases not matched to a gene. The germline V gene has CDR1 LNHDA and CDR2 SQIVND (reference sequence). DNA for the CDR3: TGTGCCAGTAGTCTACAGGGGGCCCGGGGAGCCAATCAGCCCCAGCATTTT. This sequence encodes CASSLQGARGANQPQHF. Together with reference TRBV19 and TRBJ1-5, the CDR3 gives the full variable domain: DGGITQSPKYLFRKEGQNVTLSCEQNLNHDAMYWYRQDPGQGLRLIYYSQIVNDFQKGDIAEGYSVSREKKESFPLTVTSAQKNPTAFYLCASSLQGARGANQPQHFGDGTRLSIL.